This T cell receptor (beta chain) was documented in a study of T-cell reconstitution after alpha-beta-depleted transplantation in children. The authors prepared the TCRbeta library with unique molecular identifiers. TCRdb fed the PCR reads into MiXCR, producing one record per CDR3 protein. The table records 300,000 or so distinct CDR3 sequences, approximately 9.6% of them present only once. From germline, CDR1 is DFQATT and CDR2 SNEGSKA (reference sequence). V dropped 0 bases and J dropped 4 bases, with 10 bases sitting between them. The CDR3 extends over 14 amino acids. The sample consisted of PBMCs from the stem cell graft donor, taken from the stem cell graft. The TCR originated in a human donor who donated a stem cell graft to a child with SCID. The rearrangement links TRBV20-1 to TRBJ2-1; D gene unclear. The CDR3 DNA follows: TGCAGTGCTAGAGATCTCGGAGAGTACAATGAGCAGTTCTTC. Protein: CSARDLGEYNEQFF.